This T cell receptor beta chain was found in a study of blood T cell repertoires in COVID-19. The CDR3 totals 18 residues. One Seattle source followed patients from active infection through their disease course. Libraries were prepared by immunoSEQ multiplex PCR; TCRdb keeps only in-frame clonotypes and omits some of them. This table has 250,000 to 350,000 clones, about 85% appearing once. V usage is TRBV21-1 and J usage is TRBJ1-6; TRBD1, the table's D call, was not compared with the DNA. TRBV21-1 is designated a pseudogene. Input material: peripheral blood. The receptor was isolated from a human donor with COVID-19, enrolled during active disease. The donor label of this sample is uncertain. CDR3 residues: CASSNRDRDPSYNSPLHF. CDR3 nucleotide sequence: TGTGCCAGCAGCAACAGGGACAGGGATCCCTCCTATAATTCACCCCTCCACTTT.